This T cell receptor (beta chain) was identified in a study of blood T cell repertoires in COVID-19. The table came from immunoSEQ multiplex PCR; TCRdb's copy has only in-frame clones and leaves some out. The sample has 350,000 to 550,000 clones, roughly nine tenths seen once. The CDR3 loop spans 14 amino acids. The V and J ends lost 5 bases and 6 bases, in that order; junction bases with no gene match: 8. Germline V lookup: CDR1 MNHEY, CDR2 SMNVEV (reference sequence). The study assigned cohorts using participant-reported clinical history. The V gene is TRBV27, the J gene TRBJ2-7, with TRBD1 matching 9 bases. The origin of this receptor is a woman under 30 with acute COVID-19. The sequenced sample consisted of PBMCs or T cells enriched from blood (not recorded which). The DNA of the CDR3 is TGTGCCAGCAGTAGGGGACAGGGCGCTGGCGAGCAGTACTTC. Amino acids: CASSRGQGAGEQYF.